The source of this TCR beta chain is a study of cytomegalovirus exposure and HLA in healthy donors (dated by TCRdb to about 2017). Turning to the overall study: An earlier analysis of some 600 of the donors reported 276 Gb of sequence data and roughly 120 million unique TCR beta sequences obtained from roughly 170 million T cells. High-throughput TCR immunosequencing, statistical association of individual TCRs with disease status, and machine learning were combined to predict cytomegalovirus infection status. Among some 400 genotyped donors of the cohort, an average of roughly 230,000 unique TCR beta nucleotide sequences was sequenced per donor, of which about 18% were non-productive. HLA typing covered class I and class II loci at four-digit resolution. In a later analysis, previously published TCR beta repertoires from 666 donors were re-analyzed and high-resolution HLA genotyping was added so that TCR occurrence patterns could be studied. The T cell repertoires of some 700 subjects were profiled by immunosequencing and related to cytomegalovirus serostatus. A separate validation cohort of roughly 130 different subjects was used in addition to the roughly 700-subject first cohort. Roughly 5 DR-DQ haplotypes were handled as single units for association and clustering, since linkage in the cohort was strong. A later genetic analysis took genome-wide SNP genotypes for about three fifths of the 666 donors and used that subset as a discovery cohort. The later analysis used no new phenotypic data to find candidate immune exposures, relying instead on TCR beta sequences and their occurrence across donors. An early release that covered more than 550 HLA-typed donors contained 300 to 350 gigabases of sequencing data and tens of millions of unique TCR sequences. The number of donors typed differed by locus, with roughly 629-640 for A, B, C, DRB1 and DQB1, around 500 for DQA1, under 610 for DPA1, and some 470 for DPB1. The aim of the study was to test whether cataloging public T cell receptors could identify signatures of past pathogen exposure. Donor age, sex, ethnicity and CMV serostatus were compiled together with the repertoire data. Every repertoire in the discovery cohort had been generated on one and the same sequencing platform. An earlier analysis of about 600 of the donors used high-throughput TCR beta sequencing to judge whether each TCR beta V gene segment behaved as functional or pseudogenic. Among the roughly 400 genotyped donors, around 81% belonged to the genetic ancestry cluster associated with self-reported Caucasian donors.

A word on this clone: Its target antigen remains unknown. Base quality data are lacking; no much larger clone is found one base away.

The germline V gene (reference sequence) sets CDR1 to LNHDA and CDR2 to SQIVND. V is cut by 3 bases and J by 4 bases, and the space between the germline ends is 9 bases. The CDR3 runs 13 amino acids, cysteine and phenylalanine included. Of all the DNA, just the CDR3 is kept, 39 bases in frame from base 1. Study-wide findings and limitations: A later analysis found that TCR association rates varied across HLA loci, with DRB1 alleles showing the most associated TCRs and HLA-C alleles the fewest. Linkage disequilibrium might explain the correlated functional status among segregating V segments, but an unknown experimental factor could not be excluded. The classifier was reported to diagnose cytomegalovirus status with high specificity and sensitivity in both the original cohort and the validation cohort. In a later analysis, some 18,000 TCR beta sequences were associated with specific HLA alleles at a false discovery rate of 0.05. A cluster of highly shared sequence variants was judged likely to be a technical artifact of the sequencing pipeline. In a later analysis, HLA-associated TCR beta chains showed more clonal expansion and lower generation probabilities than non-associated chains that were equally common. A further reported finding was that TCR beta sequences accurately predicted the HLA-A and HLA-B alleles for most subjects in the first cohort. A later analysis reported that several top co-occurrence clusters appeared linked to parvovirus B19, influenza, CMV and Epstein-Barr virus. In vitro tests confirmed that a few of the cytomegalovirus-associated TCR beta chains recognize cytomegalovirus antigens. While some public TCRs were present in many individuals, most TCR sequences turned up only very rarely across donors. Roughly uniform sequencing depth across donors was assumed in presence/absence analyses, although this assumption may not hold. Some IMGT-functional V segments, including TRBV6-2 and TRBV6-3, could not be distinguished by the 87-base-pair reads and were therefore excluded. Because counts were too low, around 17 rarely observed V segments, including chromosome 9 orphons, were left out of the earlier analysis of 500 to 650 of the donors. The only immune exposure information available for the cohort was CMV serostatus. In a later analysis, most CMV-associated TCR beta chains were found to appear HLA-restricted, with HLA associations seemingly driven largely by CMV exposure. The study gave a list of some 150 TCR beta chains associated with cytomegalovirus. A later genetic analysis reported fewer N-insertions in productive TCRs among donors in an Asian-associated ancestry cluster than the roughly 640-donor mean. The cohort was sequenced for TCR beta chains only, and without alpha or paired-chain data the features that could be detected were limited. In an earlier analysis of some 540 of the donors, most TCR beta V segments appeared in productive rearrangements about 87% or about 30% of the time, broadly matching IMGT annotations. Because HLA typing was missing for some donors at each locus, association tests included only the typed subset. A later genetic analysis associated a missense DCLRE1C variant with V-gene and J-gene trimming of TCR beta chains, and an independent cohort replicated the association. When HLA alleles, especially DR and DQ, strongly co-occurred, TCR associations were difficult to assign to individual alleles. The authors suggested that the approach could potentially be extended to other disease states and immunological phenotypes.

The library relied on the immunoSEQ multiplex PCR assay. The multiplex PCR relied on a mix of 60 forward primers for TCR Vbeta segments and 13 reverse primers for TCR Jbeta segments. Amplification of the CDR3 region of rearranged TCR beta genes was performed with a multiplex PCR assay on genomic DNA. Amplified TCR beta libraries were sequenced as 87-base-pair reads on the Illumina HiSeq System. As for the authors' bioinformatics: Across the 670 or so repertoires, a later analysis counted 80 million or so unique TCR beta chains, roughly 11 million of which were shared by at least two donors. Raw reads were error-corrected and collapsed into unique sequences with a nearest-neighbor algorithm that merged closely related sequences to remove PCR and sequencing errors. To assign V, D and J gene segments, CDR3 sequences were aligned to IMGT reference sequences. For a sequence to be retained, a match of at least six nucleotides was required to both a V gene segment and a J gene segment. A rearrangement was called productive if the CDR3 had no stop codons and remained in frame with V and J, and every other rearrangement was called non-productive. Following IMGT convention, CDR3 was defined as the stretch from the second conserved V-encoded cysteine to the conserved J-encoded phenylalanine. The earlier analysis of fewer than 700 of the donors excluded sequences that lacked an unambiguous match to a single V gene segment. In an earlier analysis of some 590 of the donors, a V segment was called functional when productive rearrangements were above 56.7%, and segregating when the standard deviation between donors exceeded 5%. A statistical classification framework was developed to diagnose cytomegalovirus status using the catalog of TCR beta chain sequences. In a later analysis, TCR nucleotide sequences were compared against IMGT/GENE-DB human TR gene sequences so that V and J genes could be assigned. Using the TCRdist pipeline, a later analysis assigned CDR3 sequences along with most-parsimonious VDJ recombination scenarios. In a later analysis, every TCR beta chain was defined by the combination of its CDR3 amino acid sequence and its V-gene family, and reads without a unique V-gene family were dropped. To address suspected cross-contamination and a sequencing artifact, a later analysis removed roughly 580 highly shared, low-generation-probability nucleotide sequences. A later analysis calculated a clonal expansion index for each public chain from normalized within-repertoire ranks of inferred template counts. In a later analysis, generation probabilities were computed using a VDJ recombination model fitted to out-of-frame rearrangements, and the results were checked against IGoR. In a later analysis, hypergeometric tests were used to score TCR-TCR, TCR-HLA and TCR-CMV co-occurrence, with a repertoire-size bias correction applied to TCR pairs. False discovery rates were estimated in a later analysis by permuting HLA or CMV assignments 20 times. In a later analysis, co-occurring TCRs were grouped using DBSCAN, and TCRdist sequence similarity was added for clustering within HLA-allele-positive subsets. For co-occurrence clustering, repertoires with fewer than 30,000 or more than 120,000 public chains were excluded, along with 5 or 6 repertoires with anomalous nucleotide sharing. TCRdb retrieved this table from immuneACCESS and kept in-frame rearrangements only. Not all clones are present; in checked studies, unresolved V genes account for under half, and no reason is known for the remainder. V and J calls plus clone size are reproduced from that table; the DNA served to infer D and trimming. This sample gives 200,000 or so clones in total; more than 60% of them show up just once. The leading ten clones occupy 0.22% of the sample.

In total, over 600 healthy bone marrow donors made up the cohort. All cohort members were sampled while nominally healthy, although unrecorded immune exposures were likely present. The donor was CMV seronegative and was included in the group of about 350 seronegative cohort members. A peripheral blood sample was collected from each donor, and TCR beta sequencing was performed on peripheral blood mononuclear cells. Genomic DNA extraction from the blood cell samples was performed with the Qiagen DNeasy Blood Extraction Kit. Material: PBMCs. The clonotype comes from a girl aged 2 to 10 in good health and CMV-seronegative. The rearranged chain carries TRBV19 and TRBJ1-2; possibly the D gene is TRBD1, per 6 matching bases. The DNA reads TGTGCCAGTAGTATCGGACAGACCTATGGCTACACCTTC. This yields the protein CASSIGQTYGYTF.